This is a list of T cell receptor beta chains from one sample in a study of tumor-infiltrating lymphocytes in oesophageal squamous cell carcinoma. TCRdb redid the calling of the PCR reads with MiXCR, one entry per CDR3 protein. In the table there are some 20,000 distinct CDR3 sequences, 40% to 55% of which are singletons. The material sequenced was normal esophageal tissue next to the tumor. The source is a female donor with esophageal squamous cell carcinoma. Each CDR3 is given with its conserved first and last residue. A D gene is named only where the DNA matches it firmly. A row's size may be missing; if present it is once, few, many or a size class.

. TRBJ2-2 . TRBV7-3 CASSSQVTGELFF TGTGCCAGCAGCTCACAGGTGACCGGGGAGCTGTTTTTT
TRBD1 TRBJ1-2 many TRBV28 CASRLQQGAGYGYTF TGTGCCAGCAGACTCCAGCAGGGGGCAGGCTATGGCTACACCTTC
TRBD1 TRBJ2-1 many TRBV27 CASSTTGRSGDEQFF TGTGCCAGCAGTACGACAGGGAGATCTGGGGACGAGCAGTTCTTC
TRBD2 TRBJ2-7 . TRBV7-3 CASSRGGAEYEQYF TGTGCCAGCAGCCGCGGGGGGGCCGAATACGAGCAGTACTTC
TRBD2 TRBJ2-1 . TRBV7-2 CASSFGGSNEQFF TGTGCCAGCAGCTTCGGCGGGAGCAATGAGCAGTTCTTC
. TRBJ2-5 few TRBV5-1 CASSLATNQETQYF TGCGCCAGCAGCTTGGCCACTAACCAAGAGACCCAGTACTTC
TRBD2 TRBJ2-7 . TRBV6-1 CASTNLAGEHEQYF TGTGCCAGCACCAACCTAGCGGGAGAGCACGAGCAGTACTTC
TRBD2 TRBJ2-1 many TRBV6-1 CASRPLGGSIYNEQFF TGTGCCAGCAGGCCCCTGGGCGGGAGCATCTACAATGAGCAGTTCTTC
TRBD2 TRBJ2-6 medium-sized TRBV6-6 CASSYSPLAGSGANVLTF TGTGCCAGCAGTTACTCCCCACTAGCGGGATCTGGGGCCAACGTCCTGACTTTC
. TRBJ2-7 . TRBV2 CASNQGWPYEQYF TGTGCCAGCAACCAGGGATGGCCCTACGAGCAGTACTTC
TRBD2 TRBJ2-7 . TRBV24-1 CATSDLGTSGINEQYF TGTGCCACCAGTGATTTGGGGACTAGCGGGATTAATGAGCAGTACTTC
. TRBJ1-5 many TRBV6-2/TRBV6-3 CASSYVGEQPQHF TGTGCCAGCAGTTACGTAGGGGAACAGCCCCAGCATTTT